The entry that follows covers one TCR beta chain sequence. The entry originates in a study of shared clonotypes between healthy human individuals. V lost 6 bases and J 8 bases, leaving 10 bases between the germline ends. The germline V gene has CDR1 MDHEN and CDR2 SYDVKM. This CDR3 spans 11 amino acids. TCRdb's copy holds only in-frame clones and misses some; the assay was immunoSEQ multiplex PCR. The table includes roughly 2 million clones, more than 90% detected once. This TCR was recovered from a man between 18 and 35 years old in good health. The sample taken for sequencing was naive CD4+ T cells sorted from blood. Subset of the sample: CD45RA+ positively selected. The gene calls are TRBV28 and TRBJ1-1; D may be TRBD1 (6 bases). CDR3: CASSSDREAFF. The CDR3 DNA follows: TGTGCCAGCAGCAGTGACAGGGAAGCTTTCTTT.